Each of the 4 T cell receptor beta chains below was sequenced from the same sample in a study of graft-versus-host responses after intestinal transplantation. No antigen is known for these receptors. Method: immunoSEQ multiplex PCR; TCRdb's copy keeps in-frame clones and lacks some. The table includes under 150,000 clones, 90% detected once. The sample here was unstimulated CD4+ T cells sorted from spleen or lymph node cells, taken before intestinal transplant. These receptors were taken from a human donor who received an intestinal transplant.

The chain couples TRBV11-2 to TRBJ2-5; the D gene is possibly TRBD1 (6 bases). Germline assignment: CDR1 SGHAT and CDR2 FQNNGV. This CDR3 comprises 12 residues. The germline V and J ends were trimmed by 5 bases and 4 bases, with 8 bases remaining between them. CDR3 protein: CASSHRAETQYF. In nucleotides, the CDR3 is TGTGCCAGCAGCCACAGGGCAGAGACCCAGTACTTC. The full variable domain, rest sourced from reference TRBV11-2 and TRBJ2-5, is EAGVAQSPRYKIIEKRQSVAFWCNPISGHATLYWYQQILGQGPKLLIQFQNNGVVDDSQLPKDRFSAERLKGVDSTLKIQPAKLEDSAVYLCASSHRAETQYFGPGTRLLVL.

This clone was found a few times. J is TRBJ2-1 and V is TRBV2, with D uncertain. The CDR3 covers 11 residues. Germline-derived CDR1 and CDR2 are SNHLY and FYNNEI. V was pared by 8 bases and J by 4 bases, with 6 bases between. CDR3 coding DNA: TGTGCCAGCGGCCAGTACAATGAGCAGTTCTTC. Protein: CASGQYNEQFF.

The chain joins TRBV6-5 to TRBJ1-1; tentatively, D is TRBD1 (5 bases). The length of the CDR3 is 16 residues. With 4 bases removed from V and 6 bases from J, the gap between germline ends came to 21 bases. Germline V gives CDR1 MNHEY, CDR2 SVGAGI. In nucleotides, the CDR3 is TGTGCCAGCAGTTCTCAGACCTCCGGTGGGGGGGCTGAAGCTTTCTTT. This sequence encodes CASSSQTSGGGAEAFF.

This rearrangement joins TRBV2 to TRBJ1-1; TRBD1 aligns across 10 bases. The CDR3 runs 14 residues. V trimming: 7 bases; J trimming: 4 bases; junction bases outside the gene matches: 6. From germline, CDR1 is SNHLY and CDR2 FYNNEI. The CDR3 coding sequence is TGTGCCAGCAAGGGCGGGACAGGGGTCACTGAAGCTTTCTTT. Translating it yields CASKGGTGVTEAFF.